The clone carrying this TCR beta chain is a singleton in its sample. What it recognizes is unknown. The primer mix had 60 Vbeta and 13 Jbeta primers. The data were produced by immunoSEQ multiplex PCR, yet TCRdb's version contains in-frame clones alone and is incomplete. Here the sample spans 150,000 to 180,000 clones, 82% being singletons. This record belongs to a study of cytomegalovirus exposure and HLA in healthy donors. Study-wide results and caveats: According to a later analysis, most TCR beta chains associated with CMV appeared HLA-restricted. HLA alleles showed associations with about 17,000 TCR beta sequences in a later analysis, at a 0.05 false discovery rate.

In germline, CDR1 is LGHNA, CDR2 YSLEER. The length of the CDR3 is 15 residues. V shed 2 bases and J shed 4 bases, with 11 bases lying between them. Healthy bone marrow donors made up the donor group. The sequencing input was PBMCs. This chain links TRBV4-3 with TRBJ2-2, with D perhaps matching TRBD2 (6 bases). The sequence was collected from a woman aged 50 to 60 in good health and CMV-seropositive. The CDR3 coding sequence is TGCGCCAGCAGCCAATCGGGACTTATCACCGGGGAGCTGTTTTTT. Translation gives CASSQSGLITGELFF.